This record looks at one T cell receptor beta chain sequence and its context. The data derive from a study of blood T cell repertoires in COVID-19. Study summary: There were acute and convalescent COVID-19 samples, and they came from the United States, Italy and Spain. The cDNA or gDNA used as material had been derived from T cells, B-cell-depleted T cells, or PBMCs.

TCRdb's table, derived via immunoSEQ multiplex PCR, lists solely in-frame clones and lacks some. The table has 190,000 or so clones, roughly three quarters seen once. The CDR3 is 15 residues long. Sequenced material: peripheral blood. The gene calls are TRBV21-1 and TRBJ1-2; the listed D gene, TRBD1, was not tested against the DNA. TRBV21-1 is marked as a pseudogene. This receptor was taken from an elderly woman with COVID-19, enrolled during active disease. CDR3 bases: TGTGCCAGCAGCAAAGAAGGCAGGCCGAACTATGGCTACACCTTC. Translating gives CASSKEGRPNYGYTF.